This note documents a single T cell receptor (beta chain) sequence. The V and J ends lost 10 bases and 6 bases respectively, with 19 bases between them. This CDR3 comprises 13 residues. CDR1 is WSHSY, CDR2 SAAADI, per germline. These data belong to a study of OX40 agonist ivuxolimab in advanced cancers. As for the study in general: Six ivuxolimab dose levels, 0.01 to 10 mg/kg, were given intravenously every 2 weeks. Three patients responded partially, comprising one with hepatocellular carcinoma and two with cutaneous melanoma. Subjects had a mean age of around 60 years, with a range of about 20 to 85; approximately 83% were male.

The method was immunoSEQ multiplex PCR; TCRdb's version includes in-frame clones alone and lacks a portion of them. The sample consists of 15,000 to 20,000 clones, about nine tenths of them appearing once. Patients with a history of autoimmune disease or on systemic immunosuppression were excluded. Material: CD4+ or CD8+ T cells sorted from blood, obtained in a trial of the OX40 agonist ivuxolimab. The origin of this receptor is an adult with an advanced solid tumor such as melanoma, head and neck, liver or kidney cancer. The V gene is TRBV10-2, the J gene TRBJ2-7; the D gene is possibly TRBD2 (6 bases). The CDR3 DNA is TGCGCCACCACCCCAGGGACTCGCCGCGAGCAGTACTTC. This translates into CATTPGTRREQYF.